This entry concerns a single T cell receptor beta chain. What it binds is unknown. The CDR3 has 15 residues. The germline gives CDR1 MDHEN, CDR2 SYDVKM. V gave up 8 bases and J gave up 4 bases; unmatched junction bases: 9. These data come from a study of cytomegalovirus exposure and HLA in healthy donors. The study, taken as a whole, reports: A later analysis found TCR association rates differed by HLA locus, highest for DRB1 and lowest for HLA-C. Certain indistinguishable V segments, among them TRBV6-2 and TRBV6-3, were excluded. V- and J-gene trimming in TCR beta was tied to a missense DCLRE1C variant by an analysis performed later.

PCR employed 60 Vbeta and 13 Jbeta primers. Data came from immunoSEQ multiplex PCR; TCRdb stores just in-frame clones and leaves some out. This listing includes tens of thousands of clones. Sequencing was done on a sample of PBMCs. This chain uses TRBV28 with TRBJ2-1, with 9 bases identical to TRBD2. The source of this sequence is a young man in good health and CMV-seropositive. CDR3 amino acids: CASLDAGGKYNEQFF. In DNA, the CDR3 is TGTGCCAGCTTGGATGCGGGGGGGAAATACAATGAGCAGTTCTTC.